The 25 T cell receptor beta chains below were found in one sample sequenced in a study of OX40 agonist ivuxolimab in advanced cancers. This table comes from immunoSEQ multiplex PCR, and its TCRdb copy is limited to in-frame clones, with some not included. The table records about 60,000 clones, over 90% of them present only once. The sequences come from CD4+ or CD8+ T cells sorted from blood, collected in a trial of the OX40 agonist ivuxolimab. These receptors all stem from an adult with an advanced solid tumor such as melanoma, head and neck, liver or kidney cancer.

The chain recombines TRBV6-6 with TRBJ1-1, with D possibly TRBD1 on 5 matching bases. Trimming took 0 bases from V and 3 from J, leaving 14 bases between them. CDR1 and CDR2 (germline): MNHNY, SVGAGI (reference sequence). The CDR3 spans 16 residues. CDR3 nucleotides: TGTGCCAGCAGTTACTCGGCCTTAATAGGGGACACTGAAGCTTTCTTT. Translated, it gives CASSYSALIGDTEAFF.

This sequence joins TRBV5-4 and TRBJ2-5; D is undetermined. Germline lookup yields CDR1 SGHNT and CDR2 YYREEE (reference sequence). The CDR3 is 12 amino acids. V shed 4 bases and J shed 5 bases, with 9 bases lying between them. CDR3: CASSEAEETQYF. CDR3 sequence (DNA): TGTGCCAGCAGCGAGGCTGAGGAGACCCAGTACTTC.

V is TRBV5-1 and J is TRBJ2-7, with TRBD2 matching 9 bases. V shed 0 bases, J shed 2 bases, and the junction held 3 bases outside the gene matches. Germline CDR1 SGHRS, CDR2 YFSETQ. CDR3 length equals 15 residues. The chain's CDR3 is CASSLGLAGAYEQYF. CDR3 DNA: TGCGCCAGCAGCTTGGGATTAGCGGGGGCCTACGAGCAGTACTTC.

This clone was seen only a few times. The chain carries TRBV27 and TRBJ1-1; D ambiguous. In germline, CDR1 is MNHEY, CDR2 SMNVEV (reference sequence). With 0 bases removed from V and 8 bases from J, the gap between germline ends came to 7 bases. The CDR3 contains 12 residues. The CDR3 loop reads CASSLSGREAFF. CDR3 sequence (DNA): TGTGCCAGCAGTTTATCCGGACGGGAAGCTTTCTTT.

CDR3 sequence (DNA): TGTGCCACCAGCAGAGTCGGCGTAAGCACAGATACGCAGTATTTT. Translation: CATSRVGVSTDTQYF. The rearrangement joins TRBV15 to TRBJ2-3; D is unclear. Trimming left V 1 base short and J 0 bases short, with 8 bases between. This CDR3 is built from 15 residues. Germline V gives CDR1 LNHNV, CDR2 YYDKDF (reference sequence).

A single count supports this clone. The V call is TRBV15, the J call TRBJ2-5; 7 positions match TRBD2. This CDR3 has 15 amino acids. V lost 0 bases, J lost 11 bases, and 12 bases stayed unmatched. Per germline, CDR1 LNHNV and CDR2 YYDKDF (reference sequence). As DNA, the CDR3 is TGTGCCACCAGCAGAGAGGCGGGAGCCCCCGGGGAGCAGTACTTC. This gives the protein CATSREAGAPGEQYF. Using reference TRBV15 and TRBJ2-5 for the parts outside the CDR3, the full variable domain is DAMVIQNPRYQVTQFGKPVTLSCSQTLNHNVMYWYQQKSSQAPKLLFHYYDKDFNNEADTPDNFQSRRPNTSFCFLDIRSPGLGDTAMYLCATSREAGAPGEQYFGPGTRLLVL.

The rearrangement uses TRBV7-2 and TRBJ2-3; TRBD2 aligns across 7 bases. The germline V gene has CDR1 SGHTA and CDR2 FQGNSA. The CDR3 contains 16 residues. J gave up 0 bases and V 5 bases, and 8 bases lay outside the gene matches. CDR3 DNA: TGTGCCAGCAGCCCCGGGATAGCGGGCAGCACAGATACGCAGTATTTT. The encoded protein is CASSPGIAGSTDTQYF.

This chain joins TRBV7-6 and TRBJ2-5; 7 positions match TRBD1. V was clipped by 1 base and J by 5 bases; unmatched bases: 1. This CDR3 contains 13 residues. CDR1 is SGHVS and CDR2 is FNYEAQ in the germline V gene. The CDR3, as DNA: TGTGCCAGCAGCTTAGACAGGGGCGAGACCCAGTACTTC. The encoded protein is CASSLDRGETQYF.

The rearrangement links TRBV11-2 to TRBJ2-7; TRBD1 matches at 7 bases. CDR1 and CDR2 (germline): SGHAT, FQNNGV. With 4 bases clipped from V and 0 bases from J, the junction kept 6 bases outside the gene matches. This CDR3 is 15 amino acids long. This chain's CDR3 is CASSSGQLISYEQYF. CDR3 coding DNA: TGTGCCAGCAGCTCGGGACAGCTGATCTCCTACGAGCAGTACTTC.

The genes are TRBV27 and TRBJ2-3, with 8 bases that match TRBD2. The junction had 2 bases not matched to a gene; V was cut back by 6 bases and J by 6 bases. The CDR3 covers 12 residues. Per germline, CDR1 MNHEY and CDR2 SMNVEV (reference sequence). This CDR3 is CASSGRADTQYF. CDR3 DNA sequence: TGTGCCAGCAGCGGGAGGGCCGATACGCAGTATTTT.

CDR3 in DNA: TGTGCCAGCAGCTGGACCCTAGCGGGAGTAGACGAGCAGTACTTC. It yields the protein CASSWTLAGVDEQYF. This chain joins TRBV5-6 and TRBJ2-7, with TRBD2 identical over 10 bases. Germline assignment: CDR1 SGHDT and CDR2 YYEEEE. The CDR3 is 15 residues long. V was pared by 3 bases and J by 5 bases, with 8 bases of the junction left unmatched.

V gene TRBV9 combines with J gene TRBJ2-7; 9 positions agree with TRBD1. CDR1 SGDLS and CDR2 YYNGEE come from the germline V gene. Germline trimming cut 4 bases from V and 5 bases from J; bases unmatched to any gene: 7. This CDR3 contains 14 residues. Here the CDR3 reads CASSPGTGINEQYF. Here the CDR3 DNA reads TGTGCCAGCAGCCCCGGGACAGGGATTAACGAGCAGTACTTC.

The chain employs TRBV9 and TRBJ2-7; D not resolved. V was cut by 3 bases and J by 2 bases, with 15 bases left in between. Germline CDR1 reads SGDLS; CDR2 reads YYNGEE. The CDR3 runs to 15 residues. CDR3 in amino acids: CASSASGGGPYEQYF. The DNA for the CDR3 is TGTGCCAGCAGCGCGTCCGGTGGCGGTCCCTACGAGCAGTACTTC.

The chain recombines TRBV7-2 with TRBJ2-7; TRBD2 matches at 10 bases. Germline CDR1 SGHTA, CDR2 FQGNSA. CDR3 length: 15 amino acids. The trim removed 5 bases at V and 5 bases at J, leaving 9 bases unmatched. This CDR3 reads CASSLPSSGGNEQYF. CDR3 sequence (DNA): TGTGCCAGCAGCCTACCTTCTAGCGGGGGTAACGAGCAGTACTTC.

The CDR3 nucleotides read TGTGCCAGCAGCGCCGGAGGTTTCGGCGAGCAGTACTTC. As protein: CASSAGGFGEQYF. The rearrangement joins TRBV9 to TRBJ2-7, with D maybe TRBD2 (5 bases). The CDR3 has 13 amino acids. The germline V gene encodes CDR1 SGDLS and CDR2 YYNGEE. The germline V and J ends were trimmed by 3 bases and 6 bases, with 13 bases remaining between them.

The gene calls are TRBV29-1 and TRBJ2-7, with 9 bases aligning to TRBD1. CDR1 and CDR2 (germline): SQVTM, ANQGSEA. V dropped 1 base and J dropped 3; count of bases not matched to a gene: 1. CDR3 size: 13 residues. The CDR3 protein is CSVEGQGGYEQYF. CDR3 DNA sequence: TGCAGCGTTGAAGGACAGGGGGGCTACGAGCAGTACTTC.

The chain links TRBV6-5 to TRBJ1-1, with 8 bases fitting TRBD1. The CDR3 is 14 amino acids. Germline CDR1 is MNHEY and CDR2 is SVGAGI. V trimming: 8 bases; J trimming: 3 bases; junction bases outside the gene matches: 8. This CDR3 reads CASATGGTDTEAFF. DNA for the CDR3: TGTGCCAGCGCCACAGGGGGGACGGACACTGAAGCTTTCTTT.

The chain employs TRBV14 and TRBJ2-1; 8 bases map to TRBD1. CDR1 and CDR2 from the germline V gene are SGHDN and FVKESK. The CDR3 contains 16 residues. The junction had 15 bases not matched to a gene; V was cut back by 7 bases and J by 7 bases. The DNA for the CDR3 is TGTGCCAGCAACGGAAGCCCCCTGGACAGGGTGAATGAGCAGTTCTTC. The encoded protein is CASNGSPLDRVNEQFF.

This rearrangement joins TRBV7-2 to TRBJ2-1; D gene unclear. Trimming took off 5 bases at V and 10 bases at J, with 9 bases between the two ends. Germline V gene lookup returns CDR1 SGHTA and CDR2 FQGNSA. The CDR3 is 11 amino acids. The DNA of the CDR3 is TGTGCCAGCAGCGAAGAGTTGGAGCAGTTCTTC. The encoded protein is CASSEELEQFF.

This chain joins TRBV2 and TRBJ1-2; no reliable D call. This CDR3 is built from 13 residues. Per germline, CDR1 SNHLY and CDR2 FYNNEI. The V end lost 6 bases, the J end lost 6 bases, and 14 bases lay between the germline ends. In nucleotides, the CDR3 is TGTGCCAGCAGGCCCCGGGTGATGGATGGCTACACCTTC. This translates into CASRPRVMDGYTF.

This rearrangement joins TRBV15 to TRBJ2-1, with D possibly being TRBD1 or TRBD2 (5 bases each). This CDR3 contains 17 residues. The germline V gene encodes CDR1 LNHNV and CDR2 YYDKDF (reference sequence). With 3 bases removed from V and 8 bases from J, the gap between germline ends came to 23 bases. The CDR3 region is CATSSITSGPPGDEQFF. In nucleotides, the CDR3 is TGTGCCACCAGCAGTATAACCTCGGGACCCCCCGGCGATGAGCAGTTCTTC.

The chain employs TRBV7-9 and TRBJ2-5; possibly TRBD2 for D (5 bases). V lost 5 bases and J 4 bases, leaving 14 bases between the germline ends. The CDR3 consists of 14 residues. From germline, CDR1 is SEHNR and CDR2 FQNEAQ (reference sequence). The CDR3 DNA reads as TGTGCCAGCAGCCAAAGCGAGGGCGGAGAGACCCAGTACTTC. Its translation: CASSQSEGGETQYF. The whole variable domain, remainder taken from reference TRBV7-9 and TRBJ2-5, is DTGVSQNPRHKITKRGQNVTFRCDPISEHNRLYWYRQTLGQGPEFLTYFQNEAQLEKSRLLSDRFSAERPKGSFSTLEIQRTEQGDSAMYLCASSQSEGGETQYFGPGTRLLVL.

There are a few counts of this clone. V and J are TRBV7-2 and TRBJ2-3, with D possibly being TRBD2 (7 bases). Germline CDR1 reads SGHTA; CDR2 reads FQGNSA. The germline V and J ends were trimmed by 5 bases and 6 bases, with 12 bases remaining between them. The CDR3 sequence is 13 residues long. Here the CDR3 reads CASSQGGGDTQYF. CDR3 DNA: TGTGCCAGCAGCCAGGGAGGGGGGGATACGCAGTATTTT.

As DNA, the CDR3 is TGTGCCAGCGGTCAATTAATAGGGGTAAGCGAGCAGTACTTC. As protein: CASGQLIGVSEQYF. This sequence joins TRBV6-1 and TRBJ2-7, with a possible D match to TRBD1 (5 bases). This CDR3 is built from 14 residues. Germline assignment: CDR1 MNHNS and CDR2 SASEGT. Trimming cost V 8 bases and J 6 bases, with 20 bases left between them.

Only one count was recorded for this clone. CDR3 coding DNA: TGTGCCAGCAGCACCAACCTAGCGAGCACAGATACGCAGTATTTT. This codes for CASSTNLASTDTQYF. This rearrangement joins TRBV7-2 to TRBJ2-3; a weak D match, TRBD2 (6 bases). Germline CDR1 and CDR2: SGHTA and FQGNSA. The length of the CDR3 is 15 residues. Trimming pared 5 bases from V and 0 bases from J, leaving 12 bases between.